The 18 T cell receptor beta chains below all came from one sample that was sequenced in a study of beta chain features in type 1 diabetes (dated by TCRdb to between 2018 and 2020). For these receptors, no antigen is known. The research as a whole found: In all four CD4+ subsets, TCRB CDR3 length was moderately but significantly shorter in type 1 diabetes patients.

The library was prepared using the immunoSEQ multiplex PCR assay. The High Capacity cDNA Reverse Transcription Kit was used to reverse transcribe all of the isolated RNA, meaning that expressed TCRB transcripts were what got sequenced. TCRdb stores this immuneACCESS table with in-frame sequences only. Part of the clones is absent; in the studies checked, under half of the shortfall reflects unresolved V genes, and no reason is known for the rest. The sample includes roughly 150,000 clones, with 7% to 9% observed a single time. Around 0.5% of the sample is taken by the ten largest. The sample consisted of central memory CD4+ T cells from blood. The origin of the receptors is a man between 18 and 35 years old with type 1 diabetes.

CDR3 coding DNA: TGTGCCAGCAGCTTCTTCGGGACAACCGGGGAGCTGTTTTTT. Translated, it gives CASSFFGTTGELFF. The chain is built from TRBV5-4 and TRBJ2-2, with TRBD1 as a possible D gene (6 bases). Germline assignment: CDR1 SGHNT and CDR2 YYREEE (reference sequence). This CDR3 is built from 14 residues. Trimming shortened V by 2 bases and J by 5 bases, and 10 bases separated the two germline ends.

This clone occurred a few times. CDR3 in amino acids: CSVGQGAHGVMYGYTF. The CDR3 coding sequence is TGCAGCGTTGGGCAGGGGGCGCATGGGGTAATGTATGGCTACACCTTC. This sequence joins TRBV29-1 and TRBJ1-2; 8 bases agree with TRBD1. This CDR3 is built from 16 residues. Germline values: CDR1 SQVTM, CDR2 ANQGSEA. Losses at the gene ends were 4 bases for V and 5 bases for J; bases not matched to a gene: 15.

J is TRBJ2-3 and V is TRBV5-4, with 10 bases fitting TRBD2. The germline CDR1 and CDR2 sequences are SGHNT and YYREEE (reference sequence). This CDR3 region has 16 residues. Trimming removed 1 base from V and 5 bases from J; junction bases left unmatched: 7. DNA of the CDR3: TGTGCCAGCAGCTTGCCGCTAGCGGGAGCGCGAGATACGCAGTATTTT. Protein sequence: CASSLPLAGARDTQYF. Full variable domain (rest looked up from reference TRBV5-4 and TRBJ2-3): ETGVTQSPTHLIKTRGQQVTLRCSSQSGHNTVSWYQQALGQGPQFIFQYYREEENGRGNFPPRFSGLQFPNYSSELNVNALELDDSALYLCASSLPLAGARDTQYFGPGTRLTVL.

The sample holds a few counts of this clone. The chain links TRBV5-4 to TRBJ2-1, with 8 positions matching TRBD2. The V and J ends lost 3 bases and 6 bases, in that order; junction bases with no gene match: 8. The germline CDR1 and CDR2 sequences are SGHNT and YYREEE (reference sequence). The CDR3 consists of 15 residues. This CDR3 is CASSYRAGEVNEQFF. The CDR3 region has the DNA TGTGCCAGCAGCTACCGAGCGGGAGAGGTCAATGAGCAGTTCTTC. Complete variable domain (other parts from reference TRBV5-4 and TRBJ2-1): ETGVTQSPTHLIKTRGQQVTLRCSSQSGHNTVSWYQQALGQGPQFIFQYYREEENGRGNFPPRFSGLQFPNYSSELNVNALELDDSALYLCASSYRAGEVNEQFFGPGTRLTVL.

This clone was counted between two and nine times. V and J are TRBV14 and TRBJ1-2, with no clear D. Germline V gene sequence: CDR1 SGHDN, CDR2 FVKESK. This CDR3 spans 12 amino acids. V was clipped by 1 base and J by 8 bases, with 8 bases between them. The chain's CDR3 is CASSQVGRGYTF. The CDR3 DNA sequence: TGTGCCAGCAGCCAAGTGGGGAGGGGCTACACCTTC.

CDR3: CASSLGGLTEAFF. The CDR3 DNA reads TGTGCCAGCAGCTTGGGGGGGCTGACTGAAGCTTTCTTT. V and J are TRBV11-2 and TRBJ1-1; a possible D gene is TRBD1 (6 bases). Per germline, CDR1 SGHAT and CDR2 FQNNGV. Deletions cut 3 bases from V and 5 bases from J, with 10 bases between. The CDR3 runs to 13 residues.

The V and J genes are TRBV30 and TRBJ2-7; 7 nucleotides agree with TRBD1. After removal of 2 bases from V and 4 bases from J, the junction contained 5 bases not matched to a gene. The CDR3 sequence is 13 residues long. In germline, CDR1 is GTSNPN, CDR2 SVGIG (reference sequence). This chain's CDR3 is CAWSRDRDYEQYF. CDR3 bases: TGTGCCTGGAGTAGAGACAGGGATTACGAGCAGTACTTC. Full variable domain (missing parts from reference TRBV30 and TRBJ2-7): SQTIHQWPATLVQPVGSPLSLECTVEGTSNPNLYWYRQAAGRGLQLLFYSVGIGQISSEVPQNLSASRPQDRQFILSSKKLLLSDSGFYLCAWSRDRDYEQYFGPGTRLTVT.

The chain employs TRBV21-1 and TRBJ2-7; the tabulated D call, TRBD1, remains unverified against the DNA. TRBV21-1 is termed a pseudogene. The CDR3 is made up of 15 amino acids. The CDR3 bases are TGTGCCAGCAGCCCGCGGGCGACAGGGGACTACGAGCAGTACTTC. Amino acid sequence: CASSPRATGDYEQYF.

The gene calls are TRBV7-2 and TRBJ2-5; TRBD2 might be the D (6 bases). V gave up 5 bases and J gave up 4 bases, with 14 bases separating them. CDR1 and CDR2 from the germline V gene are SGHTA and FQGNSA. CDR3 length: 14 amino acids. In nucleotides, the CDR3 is TGTGCCAGCAGCCGAAACGGGGGAAGAGAGACCCAGTACTTC. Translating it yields CASSRNGGRETQYF.

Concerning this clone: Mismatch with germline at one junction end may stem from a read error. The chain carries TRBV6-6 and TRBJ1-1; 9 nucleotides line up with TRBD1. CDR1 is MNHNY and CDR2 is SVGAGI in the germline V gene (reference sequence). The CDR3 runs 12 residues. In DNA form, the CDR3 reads TGTGCCAGCAGCCACCAGGGACAGGGAGGCCCTTTT. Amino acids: CASSHQGQGGPF.

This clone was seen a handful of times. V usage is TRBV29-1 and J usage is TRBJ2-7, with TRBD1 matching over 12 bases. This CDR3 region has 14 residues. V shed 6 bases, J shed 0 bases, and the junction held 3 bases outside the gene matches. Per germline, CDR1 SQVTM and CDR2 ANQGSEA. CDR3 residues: CSVPGQGASYEQYF. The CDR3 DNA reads TGCAGCGTCCCGGGACAGGGGGCCTCCTACGAGCAGTACTTC.

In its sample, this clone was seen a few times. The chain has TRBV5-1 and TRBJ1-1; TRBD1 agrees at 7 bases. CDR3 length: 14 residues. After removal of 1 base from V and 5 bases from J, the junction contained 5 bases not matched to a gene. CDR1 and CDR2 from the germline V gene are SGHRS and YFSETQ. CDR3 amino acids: CASSLLGGLTEAFF. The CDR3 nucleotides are TGCGCCAGCAGCTTGTTAGGGGGCTTAACTGAAGCTTTCTTT.

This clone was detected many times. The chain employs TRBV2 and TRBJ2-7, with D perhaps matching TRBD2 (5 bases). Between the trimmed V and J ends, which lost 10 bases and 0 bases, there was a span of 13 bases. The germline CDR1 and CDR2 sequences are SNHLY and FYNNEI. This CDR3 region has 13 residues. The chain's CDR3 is CATRTGYSYEQYF. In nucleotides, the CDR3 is TGTGCCACGAGGACGGGGTACTCCTACGAGCAGTACTTC.

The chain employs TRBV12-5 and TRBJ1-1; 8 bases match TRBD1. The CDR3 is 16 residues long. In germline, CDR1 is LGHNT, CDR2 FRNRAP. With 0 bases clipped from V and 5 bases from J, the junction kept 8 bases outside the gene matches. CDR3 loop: CASGLVLGQGATEAFF. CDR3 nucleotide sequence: TGTGCTAGTGGTTTGGTACTCGGACAGGGAGCTACTGAAGCTTTCTTT. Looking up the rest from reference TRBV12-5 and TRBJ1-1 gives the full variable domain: DARVTQTPRHKVTEMGQEVTMRCQPILGHNTVFWYRQTMMQGLELLAYFRNRAPLDDSGMPKDRFSAEMPDATLATLKIQPSEPRDSAVYFCASGLVLGQGATEAFFGQGTRLTVV.

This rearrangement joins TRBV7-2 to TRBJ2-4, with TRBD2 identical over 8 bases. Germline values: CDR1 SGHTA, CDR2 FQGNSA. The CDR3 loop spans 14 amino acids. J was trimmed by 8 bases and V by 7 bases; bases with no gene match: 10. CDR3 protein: CASTPRGGGDIQYF. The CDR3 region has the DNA TGTGCCAGCACGCCTCGGGGGGGTGGGGACATTCAGTACTTC.

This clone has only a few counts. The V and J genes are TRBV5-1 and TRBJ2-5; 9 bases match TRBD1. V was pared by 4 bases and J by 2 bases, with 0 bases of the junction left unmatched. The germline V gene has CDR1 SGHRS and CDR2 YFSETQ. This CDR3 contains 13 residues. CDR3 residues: CASSGQGQETQYF. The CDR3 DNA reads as TGCGCCAGCAGCGGACAGGGGCAAGAGACCCAGTACTTC.

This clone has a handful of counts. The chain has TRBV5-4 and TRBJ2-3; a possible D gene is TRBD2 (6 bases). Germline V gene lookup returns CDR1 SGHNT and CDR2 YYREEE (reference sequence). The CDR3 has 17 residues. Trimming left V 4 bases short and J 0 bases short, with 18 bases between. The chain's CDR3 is CASSLQGRGTSTDTQYF. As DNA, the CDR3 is TGTGCCAGCAGCCTCCAAGGGCGCGGGACGAGCACAGATACGCAGTATTTT.

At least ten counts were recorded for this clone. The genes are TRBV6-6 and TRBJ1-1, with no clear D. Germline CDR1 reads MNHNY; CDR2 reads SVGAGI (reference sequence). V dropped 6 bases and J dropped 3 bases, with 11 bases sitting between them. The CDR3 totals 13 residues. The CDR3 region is CASRRVTHTEAFF. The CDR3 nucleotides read TGTGCCAGCAGGCGGGTAACGCACACTGAAGCTTTCTTT.